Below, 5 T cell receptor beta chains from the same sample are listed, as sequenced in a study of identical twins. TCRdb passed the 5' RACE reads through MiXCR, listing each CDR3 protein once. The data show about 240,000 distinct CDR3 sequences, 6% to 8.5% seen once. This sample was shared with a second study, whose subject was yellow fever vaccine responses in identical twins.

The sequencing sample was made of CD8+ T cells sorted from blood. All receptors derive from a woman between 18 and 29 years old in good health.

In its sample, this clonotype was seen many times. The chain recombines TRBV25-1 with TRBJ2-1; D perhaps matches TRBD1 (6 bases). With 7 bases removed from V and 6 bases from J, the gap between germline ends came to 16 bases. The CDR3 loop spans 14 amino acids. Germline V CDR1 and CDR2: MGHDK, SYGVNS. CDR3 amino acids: CASTGGAISNEQFF. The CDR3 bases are TGTGCCAGCACTGGGGGCGCGATTTCCAATGAGCAGTTCTTC.

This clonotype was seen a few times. The CDR3 region is CASSDLGDSPLHF. CDR3 nucleotides: TGTGCCAGCAGTGATTTGGGAGATTCACCCCTCCACTTT. The rearrangement uses TRBV25-1 and TRBJ1-6, with D unclear. This CDR3 has 13 amino acids. The V gene lost 3 bases and the J gene lost 8 bases, with 8 bases spanning the gap. Germline CDR1 and CDR2: MGHDK and SYGVNS.

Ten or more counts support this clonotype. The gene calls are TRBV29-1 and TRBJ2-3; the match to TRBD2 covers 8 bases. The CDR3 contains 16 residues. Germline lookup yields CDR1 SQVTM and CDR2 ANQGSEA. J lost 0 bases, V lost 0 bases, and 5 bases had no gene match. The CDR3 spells CSVEEPASGSTDTQYF. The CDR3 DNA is TGCAGCGTTGAAGAACCCGCTAGCGGGAGCACAGATACGCAGTATTTT.

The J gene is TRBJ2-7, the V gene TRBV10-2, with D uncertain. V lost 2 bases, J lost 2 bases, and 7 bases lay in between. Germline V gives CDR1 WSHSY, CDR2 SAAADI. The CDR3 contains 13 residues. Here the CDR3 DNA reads TGCGCCAGCAGTGAGGGCAGACCCTACGAGCAGTACGTC. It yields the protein CASSEGRPYEQYV.

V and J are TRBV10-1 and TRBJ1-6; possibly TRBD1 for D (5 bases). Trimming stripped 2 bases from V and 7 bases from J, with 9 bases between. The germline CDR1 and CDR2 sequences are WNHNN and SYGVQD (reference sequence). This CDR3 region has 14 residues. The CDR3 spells CASSEGQPNSPLHF. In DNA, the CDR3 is TGCGCCAGCAGTGAGGGACAACCAAATTCACCCCTCCACTTT.